This T cell receptor (beta chain) was observed in a study of blood T cells in healthy people across ages. Points from the study as a whole: Percentage of naive T cells showed a strong correlation with TCR beta diversity.

For the second PCR, which ran for about 6 to 11 cycles, a sample-barcoded 5' primer and a J-beta primer mix were used. In TCRdb, the 5' RACE reads were re-called with MiXCR into one record per CDR3 protein. The table has about 1,400,000 distinct CDR3 sequences, almost 60% seen once; the top ten hold 6.7%. Turning to this clonotype: No antigen is known for it.

The CDR3 sequence is 16 residues long. Per the germline V gene, CDR1 is LGHNA and CDR2 is YSLEER. Trimming left V 0 bases short and J 4 bases short, with 13 bases between. This TCR was sampled from a man between 18 and 35 years old in good health. The chain joins TRBV4-3 to TRBJ2-4; possibly TRBD1 for D (6 bases). The source material was blood. DNA for the CDR3: TGCGCCAGCAGCCAAGATGGAAGAGACAGGAAAAACATTCAGTACTTC. Translation gives CASSQDGRDRKNIQYF.